The sequence of this T cell receptor (beta chain) was determined in a study of cytomegalovirus exposure and HLA in healthy donors listed by TCRdb under 2017. Concerning the study at large: An earlier analysis of roughly 610 of the donors reported over 250 Gb of sequence data and 95 million to 140 million unique TCR beta sequences obtained from about 200 million T cells. The study aimed to test whether signatures of past pathogen exposure could be identified by cataloging public T cell receptors. Roughly five DR-DQ haplotypes were handled as single units for association and clustering, since linkage in the cohort was strong. Every repertoire in the discovery cohort had been generated on one and the same sequencing platform. The later analysis used no new phenotypic data to find candidate immune exposures, relying instead on TCR beta sequences and their occurrence across donors. The study combined high-throughput TCR immunosequencing, statistical association of individual TCRs with disease status, and machine learning to predict cytomegalovirus infection status. Donor age, sex, ethnicity and CMV serostatus were compiled alongside the repertoire data. Using immunosequencing, the study profiled T cell repertoires from about 620 subjects and related those repertoires to cytomegalovirus serostatus. An early release that covered about 640 HLA-typed donors contained approximately 300 gigabases of sequencing data and 80 million or so unique TCR sequences. In a later analysis, previously published TCR beta repertoires from fewer than 750 donors were re-analyzed and high-resolution HLA genotyping was added so that TCR occurrence patterns could be studied. Typing coverage differed by locus: A, B, C, DRB1 and DQB1 were typed in roughly 620-630 donors, DQA1 in 522, DPA1 in around 600, and DPB1 in 472. Among around 400 genotyped donors of the cohort, an average of about 220,000 unique TCR beta nucleotide sequences was sequenced per donor, of which roughly 17% were non-productive. In an earlier analysis of a few hundred of the donors, high-throughput TCR beta sequencing was used to judge whether each TCR beta V gene segment behaved as functional or pseudogenic. Both class I and class II loci were covered by HLA typing, at four-digit resolution. A separate validation cohort of approximately 120 different subjects was used in addition to the roughly 700-subject first cohort. A later genetic analysis used genome-wide SNP genotypes for 398 of the 666 donors, treating that subset as a discovery cohort. Among the approximately 430 genotyped donors, under 90% belonged to the genetic ancestry cluster associated with self-reported Caucasian donors. What the authors observed across the whole study: In a later genetic analysis, fewer N-insertions in productive TCRs were reported among donors in an Asian-associated ancestry cluster than the approximately 710-donor mean. A later analysis associated 16,951 TCR beta sequences with specific HLA alleles at a false discovery rate of 0.05. Correlated functional status among segregating V segments might reflect linkage disequilibrium, but an unknown experimental factor could not be ruled out. In vitro tests confirmed that a few of the cytomegalovirus-associated TCR beta chains recognize cytomegalovirus antigens. According to a later analysis, parvovirus B19, influenza, CMV and Epstein-Barr virus appeared linked to several top co-occurrence clusters. Because HLA typing was unavailable for some donors at each locus, only the typed subset was used in association tests. A group of highly shared sequence variants was considered likely to be a technical artifact of the sequencing pipeline. A later analysis found that TCR association rates varied across HLA loci, with DRB1 alleles showing the most associated TCRs and HLA-C alleles the fewest. According to a later analysis, most CMV-associated TCR beta chains appeared to be HLA-restricted, and the HLA associations seemed to be driven largely by CMV exposure. Immune exposure information for the cohort was limited to CMV serostatus. The earlier analysis of around 600 of the donors excluded around 17 rarely observed V segments, including chromosome 9 orphons, because counts were too low. The classifier was reported to diagnose cytomegalovirus status with high specificity and sensitivity in both the original cohort and the validation cohort. In a later analysis, HLA-associated TCR beta chains were found to be more clonally expanded and to have lower generation probabilities than equally common non-associated chains. It was suggested by the authors that the approach could potentially be generalized to other disease states and immunological phenotypes. In an earlier analysis of fewer than 750 of the donors, most TCR beta V segments were observed in productive rearrangements about 87% or about 30% of the time, broadly matching IMGT annotations. Most TCR sequences were observed very rarely across donors, whereas some public TCRs were present in many individuals. When HLA alleles, especially DR and DQ, strongly co-occurred, TCR associations were difficult to assign to individual alleles. A further reported finding was that TCR beta sequences accurately predicted the HLA-A and HLA-B alleles for most subjects in the first cohort. V-gene and J-gene trimming of TCR beta chains was associated with a missense DCLRE1C variant in a later genetic analysis, and the association was replicated in an independent cohort. Presence/absence analyses assumed roughly uniform sequencing depth across donors, an assumption that may not hold. The cohort was sequenced for TCR beta chains only, and without alpha or paired-chain data the features that could be detected were limited. In the study, some 160 TCR beta chains were listed as associated with cytomegalovirus.

In its sample, this clone was seen a few times. Its antigen is still unknown. Per-base qualities were not stored, and no clone one base away is much larger. The cohort was made up of about 610 healthy bone marrow donors. At the time of sampling, every cohort member was nominally healthy, though immune exposures that went unrecorded were likely present. The donor was CMV seronegative and belonged to the group of 320 or so seronegative cohort members. Each donor provided a peripheral blood sample, and peripheral blood mononuclear cells were used for TCR beta sequencing. The Qiagen DNeasy Blood Extraction Kit was used to extract genomic DNA from the blood cell samples. Library method: the immunoSEQ multiplex PCR assay. For the multiplex PCR, a mixture combining 60 forward primers for TCR Vbeta segments and 13 reverse primers for TCR Jbeta segments was used. The CDR3 region of rearranged TCR beta genes was amplified from genomic DNA by a multiplex PCR assay. The Illumina HiSeq System was used to sequence the amplified TCR beta libraries as 87-base-pair reads. Regarding the original processing steps: Across the 670 or so repertoires, a later analysis counted 80 million or so unique TCR beta chains, around 11 million of which were shared by at least two donors. Raw reads were error-corrected and collapsed into unique sequences by a nearest-neighbor algorithm in which closely related sequences were merged to remove PCR and sequencing errors. V, D and J gene segments were assigned by aligning CDR3 sequences to IMGT reference sequences. For a sequence to be retained, at least a six-nucleotide match to both a V gene segment and a J gene segment was required. Rearrangements were classified as productive when the CDR3 lacked stop codons and remained in frame with V and J, and all other rearrangements were classified as non-productive. Following IMGT convention, CDR3 was defined as the stretch from the second conserved V-encoded cysteine up to the conserved J-encoded phenylalanine. The earlier analysis of about 620 of the donors excluded sequences that lacked an unambiguous match to a single V gene segment. In an earlier analysis of roughly 500 of the donors, V segments were called functional above 56.7% productive rearrangements and were called segregating when the between-donor standard deviation exceeded 5%. A statistical classification framework was developed to diagnose cytomegalovirus status using the catalog of TCR beta chain sequences. In a later analysis, V and J genes were assigned by comparing TCR nucleotide sequences against IMGT/GENE-DB human TR gene sequences. A later analysis assigned CDR3 sequences and most-parsimonious VDJ recombination scenarios with the TCRdist pipeline. In a later analysis, each TCR beta chain was defined by its CDR3 amino acid sequence together with its V-gene family, and reads without a unique V-gene family were excluded. To address suspected cross-contamination and a sequencing artifact, a later analysis removed several hundred highly shared, low-generation-probability nucleotide sequences. In a later analysis, a clonal expansion index for each public chain was calculated from normalized within-repertoire ranks of inferred template counts. A later analysis computed generation probabilities with a VDJ recombination model fitted to out-of-frame rearrangements, and checked the results against IGoR. In a later analysis, TCR-TCR, TCR-HLA and TCR-CMV co-occurrence was scored with hypergeometric tests, and a repertoire-size bias correction was applied to TCR pairs. To estimate false discovery rates, a later analysis permuted the HLA or CMV assignments 20 times. In a later analysis, co-occurring TCRs were grouped using DBSCAN, and TCRdist sequence similarity was added for clustering within HLA-allele-positive subsets. Repertoires with fewer than 30,000 or more than 120,000 public chains were left out of co-occurrence clustering, as were four to six repertoires with anomalous nucleotide sharing. TCRdb obtained this table from immuneACCESS and retained in-frame rearrangements with V and J assigned. These tables miss some clones; where compared with another copy, unresolved V genes account for less than half of the shortfall, and the remainder is unexplained. That table supplies the V and J calls and clone size; D and trimming were determined from the DNA. The table for this sample lists 150,000 to 200,000 clones; under 80% of them were counted only once. The ten largest account for 2.5% to 3.5% of the sample.

Input material: PBMCs. The TCR sequence derives from a female donor in good health and CMV-seronegative.

CDR3 region: CASSLGGGAEEQYF. In nucleotides, the sequence is TGTGCCAGCAGCTTAGGCGGGGGGGCCGAGGAGCAGTACTTC. This receptor chain uses TRBV7-9 and TRBJ2-7, and 9 junction bases match TRBD2. CDR3 length: 14 amino acids, cysteine to phenylalanine. Only the CDR3 portion is preserved as DNA: 42 bases, with reading frame beginning at the first base. V lost 1 base and J lost 7 bases, and the count of bases not matched to a germline gene is 5. The germline V gene (reference sequence) yields SEHNR for CDR1 and FQNEAQ for CDR2.